Following are 17 T cell receptor beta chains from one sample sequenced in a study of T-cell memory formation after mild COVID-19. MiXCR, applied by TCRdb to the 5' RACE reads, yields one record per CDR3 protein. The data hold about 360,000 distinct CDR3 sequences, with 13% observed a single time. Sequencing input: PBMCs or a T cell subset sorted from them (not recorded which). Source of these receptors: a man aged 18 to 30 who had mild COVID-19 (a few samples of this study predate the infection). Cell type and time point are not known.

The table lists this clonotype with a few counts. The genes are TRBV5-6 and TRBJ1-2, with a weak D call TRBD1 (5 bases). The V gene's germline CDR1 is SGHDT and CDR2 YYEEEE. The CDR3 consists of 15 residues. V dropped 3 bases and J dropped 2 bases, with 14 bases sitting between them. The CDR3 loop reads CASSSGPAPNYGYTF. The DNA for the CDR3 is TGTGCCAGCAGCTCGGGACCAGCTCCCAACTATGGCTACACCTTC.

The chain employs TRBV30 and TRBJ2-5; no reliable D call. The CDR3 totals 13 residues. CDR1 and CDR2 (germline): GTSNPN, SVGIG (reference sequence). V was trimmed by 3 bases and J by 5 bases, leaving 13 bases between them. CDR3: CAWSPLGPETQYF. For the CDR3, the DNA is TGTGCCTGGAGCCCCCTAGGTCCGGAGACCCAGTACTTC.

The gene calls are TRBV7-9 and TRBJ2-7, with a tentative D call TRBD1 (7 bases). The CDR3 loop spans 16 amino acids. Deletions cut 0 bases from V and 2 bases from J, with 14 bases between. The germline V gene encodes CDR1 SEHNR and CDR2 FQNEAQ (reference sequence). CDR3 residues: CASSLAEGAYAYEQYF. The CDR3 DNA reads as TGTGCCAGCAGCTTAGCGGAGGGGGCCTACGCCTACGAGCAGTACTTC.

The chain is built from TRBV28 and TRBJ2-1; D not certain. This CDR3 comprises 14 residues. Germline CDR1 and CDR2: MDHEN and SYDVKM. V was shortened by 2 bases and J by 3 bases, with 8 bases between the two germline ends. CDR3: CASSLPAGYNEQFF. The CDR3 coding sequence is TGTGCCAGCAGTTTACCCGCAGGCTACAATGAGCAGTTCTTC. Supplemented by reference TRBV28 and TRBJ2-1, the full variable domain reads DVKVTQSSRYLVKRTGEKVFLECVQDMDHENMFWYRQDPGLGLRLIYFSYDVKMKEKGDIPEGYSVSREKKERFSLILESASTNQTSMYLCASSLPAGYNEQFFGPGTRLTVL.

This chain uses TRBV12-3 or TRBV12-4 with TRBJ2-3, with D unclear. CDR3 size: 15 residues. V gave up 1 base and J gave up 10 bases, with 18 bases separating them. In nucleotides, the CDR3 is TGTGCCAGCAGTTTAGGTACTCTCTTGGATATACCGCAGTATTTT. The encoded protein is CASSLGTLLDIPQYF.

For the CDR3, the DNA is TGTGCCAGCAACTATCTCCCCCGCGGAACTGAAGCTTTCTTT. Its translation: CASNYLPRGTEAFF. V and J are TRBV27 and TRBJ1-1; D is unresolved. Germline V CDR1 and CDR2: MNHEY, SMNVEV (reference sequence). There are 14 residues in the CDR3. The ends were cut back, 7 bases at V and 5 bases at J, with 17 bases in the middle.

This clonotype was counted only a few times. The chain couples TRBV6-4 to TRBJ2-7; D might be TRBD2 (6 bases). The length of the CDR3 is 16 residues. Trimming pared 2 bases from V and 6 bases from J, leaving 20 bases between. CDR1 and CDR2 (germline): MRHNA, SNTAGT. The CDR3 reads CASSDGEVRPNREQYF. For the CDR3, the DNA is TGTGCCAGCAGTGACGGGGAGGTCAGGCCTAATCGCGAGCAGTACTTC.

The chain couples TRBV6-5 to TRBJ2-3, with 7 bases aligning to TRBD2. Losses at the gene ends were 6 bases for V and 4 bases for J; bases not matched to a gene: 19. This CDR3 contains 18 residues. Germline V gene sequence: CDR1 MNHEY, CDR2 SVGAGI. CDR3 in DNA: TGTGCCAGCAGCCGAGCGGGGACTCAGATATTCGACTCAGATACGCAGTATTTT. It translates to CASSRAGTQIFDSDTQYF.

For this clonotype: Given the absence of the conserved phenylalanine or tryptophan at the CDR3 end, a read error is likely. The J gene is TRBJ2-1, the V gene TRBV5-4; D may be TRBD2 (5 bases). Trimming shortened V by 7 bases and J by 10 bases, and 12 bases separated the two germline ends. This CDR3 is 11 amino acids long. The germline V gene encodes CDR1 SGHNT and CDR2 YYREEE (reference sequence). The chain's CDR3 is CASRGPREQFV. The CDR3 DNA is TGTGCCAGCCGCGGGCCGAGAGAGCAGTTCGTC.

This clonotype has only a few counts. V is TRBV6-2 or TRBV6-3 and J is TRBJ2-1; possibly TRBD1 or TRBD2 for D (5 bases each). The CDR3 length is 16 residues. V was shortened by 6 bases and J by 4 bases, with 19 bases between the two germline ends. Germline V gives CDR1 MNHEY, CDR2 SVGEGT. The CDR3 DNA reads as TGTGCCAGCAGCTGGGGGTACGGGTTTTATTACAATGAGCAGTTCTTC. Its translation is CASSWGYGFYYNEQFF.

DNA of the CDR3: TGCGCCAGCAGCCGTGGAGGGGAGAACACTGAAGCTTTCTTT. It translates to CASSRGGENTEAFF. The chain employs TRBV4-3 and TRBJ1-1, with D perhaps TRBD1 (5 bases). The CDR3 spans 14 residues. In germline, CDR1 is LGHNA, CDR2 YSLEER. Trimming stripped 4 bases from V and 1 base from J, with 10 bases between.

This chain uses TRBV29-1 with TRBJ2-7; 7 bases align to TRBD1. Trimming took 1 base from V and 5 from J; bases not matched to a gene: 11. Germline V gene lookup returns CDR1 SQVTM and CDR2 ANQGSEA. The CDR3 spans 15 residues. The CDR3 DNA reads as TGCAGCGTTGAAGGGGGTAGGGGGCGCGAGGACGAGCAGTACTTC. As protein: CSVEGGRGREDEQYF.

The chain recombines TRBV10-3 with TRBJ1-2; D is ambiguous. Germline V lookup: CDR1 ENHRY, CDR2 SYGVKD. V lost 4 bases to trimming and J lost 0 bases, with 6 bases between them. The CDR3 is made up of 13 amino acids. CDR3: CAISGISNYGYTF. DNA of the CDR3: TGTGCCATCAGTGGCATCTCTAACTATGGCTACACCTTC.

This clonotype was detected only a few times. J is TRBJ2-5 and V is TRBV7-2; D is ambiguous. Trimming stripped 10 bases from V and 5 bases from J, with 14 bases between. Germline V lookup: CDR1 SGHTA, CDR2 FQGNSA. The CDR3 has 12 amino acids. CDR3 protein: CATRKTGETQYF. DNA for the CDR3: TGTGCCACCCGAAAGACGGGCGAGACCCAGTACTTC.

The table lists this clonotype with a few counts. This rearrangement joins TRBV7-2 to TRBJ1-5; D remains ambiguous. V gave up 2 bases and J gave up 5 bases, with 13 bases separating them. Germline CDR1 SGHTA, CDR2 FQGNSA. The CDR3 extends over 15 amino acids. CDR3 loop: CASSLSWGSDQPQHF. The CDR3, as DNA: TGTGCCAGCAGCTTAAGTTGGGGTAGTGATCAGCCCCAGCATTTT.

The chain uses TRBV7-9 and TRBJ2-7; possibly TRBD1 or TRBD2 for D (5 bases each). Trimming removed 5 bases at V and 2 bases at J, with 16 bases between. The CDR3 spans 15 residues. CDR1 and CDR2 (germline): SEHNR, FQNEAQ (reference sequence). The chain's CDR3 is CASSRSGTRAYEQYV. DNA of the CDR3: TGTGCCAGCAGCCGCTCTGGGACCCGGGCCTACGAGCAGTACGTC.

The rearrangement links TRBV7-2 to TRBJ1-2; no reliable D call. CDR1 SGHTA and CDR2 FQGNSA come from the germline V gene. V lost 2 bases to trimming and J lost 7 bases, with 11 bases between them. The CDR3 loop spans 13 amino acids. This chain's CDR3 is CASSLNWDPGYTF. CDR3 nucleotides: TGTGCCAGCAGCTTAAACTGGGATCCTGGCTACACCTTC. Full variable domain (outside the CDR3, taken from reference TRBV7-2 and TRBJ1-2): GAGVSQSPSNKVTEKGKDVELRCDPISGHTALYWYRQSLGQGLEFLIYFQGNSAPDKSGLPSDRFSAERTGGSVSTLTIQRTQQEDSAVYLCASSLNWDPGYTFGSGTRLTVV.